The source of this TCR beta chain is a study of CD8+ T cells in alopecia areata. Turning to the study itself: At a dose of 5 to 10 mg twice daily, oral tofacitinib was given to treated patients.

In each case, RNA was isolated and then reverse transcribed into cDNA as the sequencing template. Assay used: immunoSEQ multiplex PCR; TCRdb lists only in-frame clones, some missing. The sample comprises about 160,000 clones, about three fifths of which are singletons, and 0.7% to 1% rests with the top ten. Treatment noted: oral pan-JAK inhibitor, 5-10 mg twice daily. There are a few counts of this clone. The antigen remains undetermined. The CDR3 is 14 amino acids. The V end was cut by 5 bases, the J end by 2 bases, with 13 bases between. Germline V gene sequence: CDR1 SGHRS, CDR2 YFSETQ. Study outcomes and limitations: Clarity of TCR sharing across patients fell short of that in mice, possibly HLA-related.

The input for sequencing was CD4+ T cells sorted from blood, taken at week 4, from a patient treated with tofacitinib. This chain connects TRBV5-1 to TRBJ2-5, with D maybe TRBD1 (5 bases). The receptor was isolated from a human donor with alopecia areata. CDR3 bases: TGCGCCAGCAGGCAGCAGGGCTCGCAAGAGACCCAGTACTTC. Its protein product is CASRQQGSQETQYF.